One T cell receptor beta chain is described in this entry. Produced via immunoSEQ multiplex PCR; TCRdb's table is partial and in-frame only. The sample shows 130,000 to 150,000 clones, roughly three quarters of them seen only once. This specimen belongs to a study of blood T cell repertoires in COVID-19. CDR3 size: 15 residues. The ends were cut back, 6 bases at V and 3 bases at J, with 15 bases in the middle. CDR1 is LNHDA, CDR2 SQIVND, per germline (reference sequence). This TCR was recovered from a woman in her sixties or seventies with acute or convalescent COVID-19. The specimen sequenced was peripheral blood. The rearrangement uses TRBV19 and TRBJ2-1; D unresolved. CDR3 amino acids: CASRSRSAFYNEQFF. The CDR3 DNA is TGTGCCAGTAGATCGCGGTCAGCTTTCTACAATGAGCAGTTCTTC.